Below are 9 T cell receptor beta chains sequenced from a single sample in a study of T cell clonotyping in hematopoietic cell transplantation. Method: immunoSEQ multiplex PCR; TCRdb's copy keeps in-frame clones and lacks some. The data show approximately 30,000 clones, almost 96% seen once. The sample taken for sequencing was peripheral blood mononuclear cells. These receptors all stem from a man aged 45 to 65 in good health. Some clones in this sample may be carry-over from other donors' samples.

J is TRBJ1-1 and V is TRBV25-1; possible D gene TRBD1, 6 bases. Germline V gives CDR1 MGHDK, CDR2 SYGVNS. The CDR3 loop spans 15 amino acids. V dropped 4 bases and J dropped 1 base, with 13 bases sitting between them. DNA for the CDR3: TGTGCCAGCAGTGTCCGACAGGTCGGGAACACTGAAGCTTTCTTT. This codes for CASSVRQVGNTEAFF. The complete variable domain, with remaining parts taken from reference TRBV25-1 and TRBJ1-1, reads EADIYQTPRYLVIGTGKKITLECSQTMGHDKMYWYQQDPGMELHLIHYSYGVNSTEKGDLSSESTVSRIRTEHFPLTLESARPSHTSQYLCASSVRQVGNTEAFFGQGTRLTVV.

With respect to this clone: The CDR3 ends on some other residue instead of the conserved phenylalanine or tryptophan, so this is likely a read error. The limits of the CDR3 on the DNA are not certain, so only TCRdb's listed CDR3 is given. The V and J genes are TRBV23-1 and TRBJ1-1. TRBV23-1 is known as an ORF, though its function is uncertain. The CDR3 is made up of 9 amino acids, end residues included. CDR3 amino acids: CATLKVRVV.

The V gene is TRBV6-5, the J gene TRBJ2-7; D gene uncertain. Trimming cost V 2 bases and J 6 bases, with 14 bases left between them. Germline V gene sequence: CDR1 MNHEY, CDR2 SVGAGI. CDR3 length: 14 residues. The CDR3, as DNA: TGTGCCAGCAGTTACGTGGGGTTATATGGCGAGCAGTACTTC. The encoded protein is CASSYVGLYGEQYF.

V and J are TRBV23-1 and TRBJ1-5; D is ambiguous. TRBV23-1 is an ORF, with its function uncertain. This CDR3 contains 14 residues. The V gene lost 0 bases and the J gene lost 5 bases, with 8 bases spanning the gap. CDR3 sequence (DNA): TGCGCCAGCAGTCAATCGCCAATCGATCAGCCCCAGCATTTT. As protein: CASSQSPIDQPQHF.

The chain combines TRBV7-2 with TRBJ1-5; D uncertain. The V gene's germline CDR1 is SGHTA and CDR2 FQGNSA. This CDR3 region has 12 residues. Trimming removed 1 base from V and 8 bases from J, with 6 bases in between. CDR3 nucleotides: TGTGCCAGCAGCTTAGGGCGGGAGCCCCAGCATTTT. Protein product: CASSLGREPQHF.

V is TRBV7-8 and J is TRBJ1-5, with D unclear. The germline V gene encodes CDR1 SGHVS and CDR2 FQNEAQ. Trimming cost V 5 bases and J 4 bases, with 9 bases left between them. The CDR3 runs 13 residues. In nucleotides, the CDR3 is TGTGCCAGCAGCAGTGGACGGAATCAGCCCCAGCATTTT. It translates to CASSSGRNQPQHF. Full variable domain (outside the CDR3, taken from reference TRBV7-8 and TRBJ1-5): GAGVSQSPRYKVAKRGQDVALRCDPISGHVSLFWYQQALGQGPEFLTYFQNEAQLDKSGLPSDRFFAERPEGSVSTLKIQRTQQEDSAVYLCASSSGRNQPQHFGDGTRLSIL.

This clone occurred once. The chain has TRBV6-5 and TRBJ1-4; D gene unclear. Deletions cut 6 bases from V and 3 bases from J, with 14 bases between. This CDR3 has 15 amino acids. CDR1 MNHEY and CDR2 SVGAGI come from the germline V gene. CDR3 sequence reads: CASRPIGDSNEKLFF. DNA for the CDR3: TGTGCCAGCAGACCCATCGGAGACTCTAATGAAAAACTGTTTTTT.

This sequence joins TRBV5-1 and TRBJ2-1, with 7 positions matching TRBD2. Looked up from germline, CDR1 is SGHRS and CDR2 is YFSETQ. Unmatched junction bases numbered 16, after V lost 1 base and J lost 9 bases. The CDR3 runs to 17 residues. CDR3 nucleotide sequence: TGCGCCAGCAGCTTGAGTCTTTCGGGGGGTGGAGGTTTTGAGCAGTTCTTC. It yields the protein CASSLSLSGGGGFEQFF.

This chain joins TRBV2 and TRBJ1-5; unclear D gene. CDR3 length equals 14 residues. Germline values: CDR1 SNHLY, CDR2 FYNNEI. The germline V and J ends were trimmed by 1 base and 0 bases, with 4 bases remaining between them. As DNA, the CDR3 is TGTGCCAGCAGTGAAGAATTTAGCAATCAGCCCCAGCATTTT. This translates into CASSEEFSNQPQHF.